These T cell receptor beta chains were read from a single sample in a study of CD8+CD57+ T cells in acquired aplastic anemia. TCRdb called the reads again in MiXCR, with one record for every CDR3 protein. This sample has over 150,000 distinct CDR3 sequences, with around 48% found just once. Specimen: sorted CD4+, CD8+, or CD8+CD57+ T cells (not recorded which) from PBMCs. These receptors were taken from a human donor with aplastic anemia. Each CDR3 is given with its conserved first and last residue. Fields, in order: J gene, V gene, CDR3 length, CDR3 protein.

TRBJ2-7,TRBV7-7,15,CASSLGPGSSYEQYF
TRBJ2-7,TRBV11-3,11,CASSGKTEQYF
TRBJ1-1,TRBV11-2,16,CASSLMAGDMNTEAFF
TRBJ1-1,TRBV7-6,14,CASSLDRRNTEAFF
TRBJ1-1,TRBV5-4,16,CASSWGGITDLTEAFF
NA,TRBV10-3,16,CAISVGGGSSYNEQYF
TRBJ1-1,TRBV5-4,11,CASSLGREAFF
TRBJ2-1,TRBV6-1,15,CASSEGTSGGNEQFF
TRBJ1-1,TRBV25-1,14,CASSGPAQGAEAFF
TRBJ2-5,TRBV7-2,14,CASSPSGTEETQYF
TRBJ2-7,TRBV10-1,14,CASPEGVGSYEQYF
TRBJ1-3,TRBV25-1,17,CASSPRGTGKLGNTIYF
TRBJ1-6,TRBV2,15,CASSGKEFFNSPLHF
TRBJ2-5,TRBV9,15,CASSVAGEGGETQYF
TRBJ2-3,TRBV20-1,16,CSARDTGGGGPDTQYF
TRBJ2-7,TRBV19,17,CASSQPAGTRTGYEQYF
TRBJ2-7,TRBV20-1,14,CSASHSRVTYEQYF
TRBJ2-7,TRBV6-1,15,CASRASGTVSYEQYF
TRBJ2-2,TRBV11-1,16,CASREGERENTGELFF
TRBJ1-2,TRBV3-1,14,CASSPTPESYGYTF
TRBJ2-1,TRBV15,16,CATSASLAGGWNEQFF
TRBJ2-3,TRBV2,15,CAGSEEVAGSGTQYF
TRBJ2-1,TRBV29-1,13,CSVDGGSGNEQFF
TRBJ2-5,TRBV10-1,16,CASSATDRSSNQPQYF
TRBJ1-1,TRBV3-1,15,CASSTRQQGDSEAFF
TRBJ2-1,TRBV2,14,CATKREPGYNEQFF
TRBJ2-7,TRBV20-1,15,CSAAPAGTESYEQYF
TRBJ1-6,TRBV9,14,CASSVKGMNSPLHF
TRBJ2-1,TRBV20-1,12,CSAGPGGDEQFF
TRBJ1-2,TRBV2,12,CASSEAPGGYTF
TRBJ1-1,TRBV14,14,CASSLVTGGTEASF
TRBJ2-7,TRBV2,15,CASSDSRTRAYEQYF
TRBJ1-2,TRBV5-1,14,CASSIESPNYGYTF
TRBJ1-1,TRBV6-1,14,CASIRAGVGTEAFF
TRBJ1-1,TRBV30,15,CAWGKPGGRDTEAFF
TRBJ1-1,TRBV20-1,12,CSAPRLNTEAFF